The T cell receptor beta chain described here comes from a study of cytomegalovirus exposure and HLA in healthy donors. The CDR3 loop spans 15 amino acids. V was shortened by 4 bases and J by 2 bases, with 13 bases between the two germline ends. Looked up from germline, CDR1 is SNHLY and CDR2 is FYNNEI. PCR employed 60 Vbeta and 13 Jbeta primers. The assay was immunoSEQ multiplex PCR, and TCRdb's table has in-frame clones only and misses some. The repertoire holds roughly 160,000 clones, with 84% as singletons. J is TRBJ2-3 and V is TRBV2; D may be TRBD1 (5 bases). Material: PBMCs. This TCR was sampled from a boy aged 2-15 years in good health and CMV-seronegative. CDR3 sequence: CASSGLTDSTDTQYF. For the CDR3, the DNA is TGTGCCAGCAGTGGTCTGACAGACTCCACAGATACGCAGTATTTT.